The clone carrying this T cell receptor (beta chain) came up many times. Its antigen is not identified. The data are from a study of tumor-infiltrating lymphocytes in primary liver carcinoma. Study at large: The patients had histopathologically diagnosed primary liver carcinoma, and their disease was treated by surgical resection. Sequencing of the samples generated roughly 3.5 to 7.13 million productive TCRbeta reads, with similar yields across tissue types.

This CDR3 comprises 16 residues. The germline V gene has CDR1 SGHAT and CDR2 FQNNGV. With 4 bases removed from V and 7 bases from J, the gap between germline ends came to 21 bases. Study results and caveats: Tumors carried a top-250-clone fraction significantly exceeding that of blood (p = 0.039).

Germline DNA was also extracted, and blood RNA derived from unsorted whole blood. The investigators made TCR beta cDNA from 400 to 500 ng total RNA, using a constant-region primer. Amplification in three nested multiplex PCR rounds with slightly modified ARM-PCR gave rise to TCR beta libraries. The first two PCR rounds used TRBV1-TRBV30 forward primers with a C-beta reverse primer, around 10 cycles each. TCRdb used MiXCR to reprocess the multiplex PCR reads, holding one entry per CDR3 protein. The table includes 150,000 to 200,000 distinct CDR3 sequences, about 60% detected once. The chain has TRBV11-2 and TRBJ2-3; maybe TRBD2 (7 bases). This TCR came from a man aged 40-49 years with primary liver carcinoma and hepatitis B virus infection. The sequencing input was peripheral blood. CDR3 region: CASSSQGGLLMNTQYF. For the CDR3, the DNA is TGTGCCAGCAGCTCACAGGGAGGGCTTCTCATGAATACGCAGTATTTT.